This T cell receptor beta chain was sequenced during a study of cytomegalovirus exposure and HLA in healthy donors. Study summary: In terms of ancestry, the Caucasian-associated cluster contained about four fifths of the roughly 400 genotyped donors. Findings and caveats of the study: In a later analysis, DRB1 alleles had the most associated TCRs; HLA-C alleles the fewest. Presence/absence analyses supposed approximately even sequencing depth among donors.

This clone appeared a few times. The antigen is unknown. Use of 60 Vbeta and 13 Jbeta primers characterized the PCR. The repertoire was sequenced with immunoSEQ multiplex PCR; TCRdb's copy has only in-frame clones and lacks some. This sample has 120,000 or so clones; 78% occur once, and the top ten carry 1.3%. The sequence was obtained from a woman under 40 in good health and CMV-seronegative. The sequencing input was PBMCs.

The CDR3 loop reads CASSSNLEQFF. CDR3 coding DNA: TGTGCCAGCAGCTCTAATCTGGAGCAGTTCTTC. The V gene is TRBV7-9, the J gene TRBJ2-1; D not resolved. This CDR3 comprises 11 residues. Trimming removed 4 bases from V and 10 bases from J, with 8 bases in between. Germline lookup yields CDR1 SEHNR and CDR2 FQNEAQ (reference sequence).